This T cell receptor beta chain is from a study of monozygotic twins with inflammatory bowel disease. General study results and limits: Differing immunosuppressive treatments may have added variability to patient repertoires.

Note on this clonotype: Its antigen is currently unknown.

For every sample, eight separate reactions were used to make cDNA. From the 5' RACE reads, TCRdb lists one entry per CDR3 protein and no DNA. Found here are roughly 100,000 distinct CDR3 sequences; the top ten clones hold under 2.5%. Per germline, CDR1 MNHNY and CDR2 SVGAGI (reference sequence). The CDR3 spans 13 residues. Whole blood, unsorted for T cells, was the source of total RNA. The TCR comes from a human donor with ulcerative colitis or Crohn's disease, or a healthy co-twin of an affected twin (not recorded which). This chain links TRBV6-6 with TRBJ2-7; TCRdb indicates TRBD1, and absent DNA this call remains unverified. Material for sequencing was blood. CDR3 amino acids: CASKDRHWDEQYF.